The subject of this entry is one T cell receptor beta chain. Antigen specificity is unknown. The data stem from a study of cytomegalovirus exposure and HLA in healthy donors. J lost 0 bases, V lost 3 bases, and 14 bases had no gene match. The CDR3 sequence is 19 residues long. In germline, CDR1 is SGHRS, CDR2 YFSETQ. A multiplex PCR was run with 60 Vbeta primers and 13 Jbeta primers. Generated by immunoSEQ multiplex PCR, the TCRdb table keeps only in-frame clones and is missing some. The table records more than 95,000 clones, 80% of them present only once. Points from the study as a whole: Earlier analysis found most TCR beta V segments productive about 90% or about 30% of the time. Highest at DRB1 and lowest at HLA-C, TCR association rates differed among HLA loci in a later analysis. Most TCR sequences were seen very rarely across donors, but some public TCRs occurred in many.

The chain has TRBV5-1 and TRBJ1-2, with 10 bases matching TRBD1. The sample consisted of PBMCs. The clonotype was recovered from a man younger than 40 in good health and CMV-seropositive. The CDR3 bases are TGCGCCAGCAGCTCCACCGGGACAGGGGACCCGAAATCTAACTATGGCTACACCTTC. This encodes CASSSTGTGDPKSNYGYTF.